Only one count was recorded for the clone carrying this TCR beta chain. Clones were read by immunoSEQ multiplex PCR, and TCRdb kept only the in-frame ones, dropping some. This table has over 65,000 clones, 98% appearing once. The data originate from a study of technical replicates of blood from a handful of donors. The specimen was T cells isolated from PBMCs. The sequence came from a human donor in good health.

Here the CDR3 reads CASRWSGELYEQYF. In DNA form, the CDR3 reads TGTGCCAGCAGGTGGTCGGGGGAACTATACGAGCAGTACTTC. The chain links TRBV2 to TRBJ2-7; a possible D gene is TRBD2 (6 bases). V gave up 6 bases and J gave up 4 bases, with 16 bases separating them. The CDR3 extends over 14 amino acids. The germline gives CDR1 SNHLY, CDR2 FYNNEI. Based on the CDR3 plus reference TRBV2 and TRBJ2-7, the full variable domain is EPEVTQTPSHQVTQMGQEVILRCVPISNHLYFYWYRQILGQKVEFLVSFYNNEISEKSEIFDDQFSVERPDGSNFTLKIRSTKLEDSAMYFCASRWSGELYEQYFGPGTRLTVT.